This paragraph reports one T cell receptor beta chain. In the authors' workflow: Cell counts per sample came from amplifying reference gene primers. Profiling relied on immunoSEQ multiplex PCR, and the TCRdb table lists in-frame clones only, not all of them. That table gives V, J and clone size, and the DNA gave D and trimming. Of about 160,000 clones in the sample, 82% are singletons; the top ten hold about 20%. This sample was taken from a study of blood T cell repertoires in COVID-19. The junction had 0 bases not matched to a gene; V was cut back by 2 bases and J by 4 bases. Germline CDR1 SEHNR, CDR2 FQNEAQ (reference sequence). CDR3 size: 13 residues.

The material sequenced was peripheral blood. This clonotype was obtained from a woman of 80 years or more with acute or convalescent COVID-19. The chain uses TRBV7-9 and TRBJ2-5; 8 bases align to TRBD2. This CDR3 reads CASSLTSGETQYF. CDR3 coding DNA: TGTGCCAGCAGCTTAACTAGCGGAGAGACCCAGTACTTC.